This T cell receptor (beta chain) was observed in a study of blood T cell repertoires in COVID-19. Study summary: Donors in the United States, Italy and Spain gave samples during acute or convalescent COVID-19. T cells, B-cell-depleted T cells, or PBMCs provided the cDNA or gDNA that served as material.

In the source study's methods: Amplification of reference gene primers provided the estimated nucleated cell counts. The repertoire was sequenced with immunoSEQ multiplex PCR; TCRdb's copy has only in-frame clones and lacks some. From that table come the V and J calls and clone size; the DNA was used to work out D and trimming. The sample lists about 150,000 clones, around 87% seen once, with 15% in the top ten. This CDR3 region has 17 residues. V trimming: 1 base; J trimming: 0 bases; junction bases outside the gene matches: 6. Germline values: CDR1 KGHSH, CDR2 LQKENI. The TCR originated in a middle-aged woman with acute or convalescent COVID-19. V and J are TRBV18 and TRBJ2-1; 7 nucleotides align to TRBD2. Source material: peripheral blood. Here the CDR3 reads CASSPLTSRVSYNEQFF. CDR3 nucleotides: TGTGCCAGCTCACCACTGACTAGCAGAGTCTCCTACAATGAGCAGTTCTTC. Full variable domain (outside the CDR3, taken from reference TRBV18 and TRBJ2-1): NAGVMQNPRHLVRRRGQEARLRCSPMKGHSHVYWYRQLPEEGLKFMVYLQKENIIDESGMPKERFSAEFPKEGPSILRIQQVVRGDSAAYFCASSPLTSRVSYNEQFFGPGTRLTVL.